The present T cell receptor beta chain was sequenced within a study of shared clonotypes between healthy human individuals (dated by TCRdb to about 2020). With respect to the entire study: A couple of women and three men aged 18 to 49 years were included in the cohort. To estimate repertoire size and how much clonotypes are shared between individuals, the study performed deep sequencing of blood TCR repertoires from a few healthy adults. To increase sequencing depth and limit assay-specific biases, different laboratories used diverse techniques to prepare libraries and sequence TCR repertoires. Leukapheresis yielded between about 0.94 and 9.5 billion PBMCs per donor.

Using the deep immunoSEQ assay, TCR CDR3 regions were amplified from genomic DNA by multiplex PCR. Genomic DNA extracted from each cell subset was distributed evenly over all wells of several immunoSEQ 96-well plates, and each plate served as one replicate. For unsorted PBMC, roughly 330 ng genomic DNA, equal to 25,000 to 35,000 T cell genomes, was loaded into each replicate PCR. Unsorted PBMC genomic DNA was sequenced across ten immunoSEQ deep assay plates. Purified libraries were measured with a Qubit 3.0 fluorometer, size-checked on a Bioanalyzer 2100, and measured again with the KAPA Library Quantification kit. A separate single-read 150-cycle Illumina NextSeq 550 flow cell was used to sequence each immunoSEQ 96-well plate. As for the original processing: Because only junctional sequences without quality scores were contained in the immunoSEQ output, filtering matching that applied to full-length reads could not be performed. Sequences were annotated with PyIR, a Python wrapper for IgBLAST v1.9, and V/J genes and CDR3 were assigned using IMGT germline references. Any read was removed if the V/J assignment was weak (E-value above 1e-6), the CDR3 was missing, or the read contained stop codons, out-of-frame junctions, or ambiguous translated residues. V3J clonotypes were defined as sequences sharing an identical inferred V gene, J gene, and CDR3 amino acid sequence. Percentage overlap between repertoires was computed as shared unique clonotypes divided by the size of the smaller repertoire. Repertoire richness was assessed with RTK rarefaction, the Chao1 estimator, and Recon v2.1 estimates of unobserved clonotypes. What TCRdb holds here is the immuneACCESS table cut down to in-frame rearrangements. Part of the clones is not present; checked against another copy, under half of the missing clones reflect an unresolved V gene, and the others are unexplained. V and J calls and clone size are those listed in that table; D and trimming were worked out from the DNA. The sample records under 600,000 clones, around 81% of which are singletons. Around 12% of the sample comes from the top ten.

Healthy HIV-negative adults with no recently reported acute infections or vaccinations were included as donors. All donors were Caucasian adults living in Nashville, Tennessee, USA. For unsorted samples, approximately 89 million PBMCs were counted, and genomic DNA was extracted using the QIAamp DNA Blood Mini kit. After blood collection by leukapheresis, PBMCs were isolated using Ficoll-Histopaque density gradient centrifugation and then cryopreserved in the vapor phase of liquid nitrogen. Points on this clone: The antigen this receptor binds is unknown. One base away there is no much larger clone; base qualities are not given.

Paper-wide results and their limitations: Based on pairwise subsampling, the degree of clonotype sharing among donors was expected to be affected by sequencing depth. Because the study included a small number of donors, the genetic and exposure-history diversity represented was limited. Sampling was restricted to blood, and TCR repertoires in tissue are likely to differ from TCR repertoires in blood.

The sequencing input was PBMCs. The receptor was isolated from a woman aged 40 to 50 in good health. Some clones in this sample may be carry-over from other donors' samples.

The nucleotide sequence reads TGTGCCAGCAGCGTGACAGCGAACACTGAAGCTTTCTTT. The resulting protein is CASSVTANTEAFF. The chain joins TRBV11-3 to TRBJ1-1; TRBD1 could be the D gene, as 5 bases match. The germline V gene encodes CDR1 SGHNT and CDR2 YENEEA. The junction carries 8 bases between V and J, which are trimmed by 5 bases and 1 base respectively. The CDR3 starts with the cysteine, ends with the phenylalanine, and has 13 residues. This entry keeps only the CDR3 DNA: 39 bases, framed from base 1. Beyond the CDR3, the reference TRBV11-3 and TRBJ1-1 genes provide the residues; the full variable domain reads: EAGVVQSPRYKIIEKKQPVAFWCNPISGHNTLYWYLQNLGQGPELLIRYENEEAVDDSQLPKDRFSAERLKGVDSTLKIQPAELGDSAVYLCASSVTANTEAFFGQGTRLTVV.